Listed below are T cell receptor beta chains from one sample, sequenced in a study of blood T cell repertoires in COVID-19. TCRdb keeps only in-frame clones here, not all; method: immunoSEQ multiplex PCR. The sample holds some 29,000 clones, 89% seen once. The sequencing sample was made of peripheral blood. Receptors originate from a human donor in a cohort sampled during active COVID-19. CDR3s include the opening cysteine and the closing phenylalanine or tryptophan. A D gene is named only where the DNA matches it firmly. Clone size, where shown, is once, few, many, or a class for clones that have expanded.

clone_size d_call j_call v_call cdr3_aa cdr3_nt
- TRBD1 TRBJ1-4 TRBV19 CASRVGGGLAGEKLFF TGTGCCAGTAGAGTAGGGGGCGGCCTAGCGGGAGAAAAACTGTTTTTT
- - TRBJ1-2 TRBV6-5 CASSYAGNGYTF TGTGCCAGCAGTTACGCAGGGAATGGCTACACCTTC
- TRBD2 TRBJ2-5 TRBV5-1 CASSPRIAGGQETQYF TGCGCCAGCAGCCCCCGGATAGCGGGGGGCCAAGAGACCCAGTACTTC
- TRBD1 TRBJ1-1 TRBV6-2/TRBV6-3 CASSMLARQGWNTEAFF TGTGCCAGCAGTATGCTAGCGCGACAGGGTTGGAACACTGAAGCTTTCTTT
- - TRBJ1-4 TRBV24-1 CATSDLTGEKLFF TGTGCCACCAGTGATTTGACAGGTGAAAAACTGTTTTTT
- TRBD1 TRBJ1-1 TRBV10-3 CAITLQPGTGVGTEAFF TGTGCCATCACCTTACAACCCGGGACAGGGGTAGGCACTGAAGCTTTCTTT
- - TRBJ1-3 TRBV7-9 CASSPPLAVGNTIYF TGTGCCAGCAGCCCACCGCTCGCGGTTGGAAACACCATATATTTT
- - TRBJ2-5 TRBV9 CASSARVSETQYF TGTGCCAGCAGCGCCAGGGTCTCAGAGACCCAGTACTTC
- - TRBJ2-3 TRBV9 CASSPSRASRTGTQYF TGTGCCAGCAGCCCCTCTAGAGCGTCTCGTACTGGTACGCAGTATTTT
few - TRBJ1-5 TRBV12-5 CASGLEIRQPQHF TGTGCTAGTGGTTTGGAGATCCGGCAGCCCCAGCATTTT
- - TRBJ1-1 TRBV18 CASSPRSTGINTEAFF TGTGCCAGCTCACCACGGAGTACAGGGATAAACACTGAAGCTTTCTTT
- TRBD2 TRBJ2-7 TRBV5-4 CASSLGTGTTYEQYF TGTGCCAGCAGCTTGGGCACGGGGACTACCTACGAGCAGTACTTC
- - TRBJ1-1 TRBV6-2/TRBV6-3 CASSYSGRAFF TGTGCCAGCAGTTACTCCGGTCGGGCTTTCTTT
few - TRBJ2-5 TRBV4-3 CASSQVMYQETQYF TGCGCCAGCAGCCAAGTTATGTACCAAGAGACCCAGTACTTC
once TRBD1 TRBJ2-7 TRBV29-1 CSVGVRQGLEQYF TGCAGCGTTGGGGTAAGACAGGGCCTCGAGCAGTACTTC
- - TRBJ2-1 TRBV18 CASSLQSATNEQFF TGTGCCAGCTCACTCCAAAGCGCTACCAATGAGCAGTTCTTC
- - TRBJ1-1 TRBV13 CASSFTNTEAFF TGTGCCAGCAGCTTTACTAACACTGAAGCTTTCTTT
- TRBD1 TRBJ2-1 TRBV24-1 CATSDNRGATYNEQFF TGTGCCACCAGTGACAACAGGGGCGCTACCTACAATGAGCAGTTCTTC
once - TRBJ2-7 TRBV21-1 CASSKSPQRFSGLISYEQYF TGTGCCAGCAGCAAATCGCCCCAGAGATTTAGCGGGTTAATATCCTACGAGCAGTACTTC
- TRBD1 TRBJ1-3 TRBV5-6 CASSTGQTGNTIYF TGTGCCAGCAGTACGGGACAGACAGGAAACACCATATATTTT
- - TRBJ1-4 TRBV6-5 CASRDRPTNEKLFF TGTGCCAGCAGGGACAGACCAACTAATGAAAAACTGTTTTTT
- - TRBJ1-2 TRBV6-2/TRBV6-3 CASSYSGDYYGYTF TGTGCCAGCAGTTACTCGGGAGATTACTATGGCTACACCTTC
- - TRBJ1-3 TRBV10-1 CASTSWDTRHGNTIYF TGCGCCAGCACCTCCTGGGACACTCGTCATGGAAACACCATATATTTT
once TRBD1 TRBJ1-2 TRBV5-5 CASKRQAGGSEGYTF TGTGCCAGCAAGCGGCAGGCAGGGGGCTCGGAGGGCTACACCTTC
- - TRBJ1-4 TRBV6-5 CASSPRLENEKLFF TGTGCCAGCAGCCCCCGACTCGAGAATGAAAAACTGTTTTTT
- - TRBJ2-5 TRBV6-5 CASIGSPGTETQYF TGTGCCAGCATTGGGTCCCCAGGAACAGAGACCCAGTACTTC